These 18 T cell receptor beta chains came from one sample sequenced in a study of HIV-infected patients and healthy controls. TCRdb analysed the 5' RACE reads with MiXCR anew, one entry per CDR3 protein. The sample shows 55,000 to 70,000 distinct CDR3 sequences, 15% to 20% of them seen only once. The sample was CD4+ T cells from blood. The receptors come from a human donor in good health.

CDR3 bases: TGTGCCAGCAGCCGGGGCGCCGACTACGAGCAGTACTTC. Translated: CASSRGADYEQYF. This chain uses TRBV6-5 with TRBJ2-7, with D tentatively TRBD1 or TRBD2 (5 bases each). CDR3 length equals 13 residues. From germline, CDR1 is MNHEY and CDR2 SVGAGI. V shed 6 bases and J shed 3 bases, with 12 bases lying between them.

V gene TRBV18 combines with J gene TRBJ2-7; 11 bases match TRBD2. CDR3 size: 14 residues. Looked up from germline, CDR1 is KGHSH and CDR2 is LQKENI. V was clipped by 5 bases and J by 7 bases; unmatched bases: 7. This CDR3 is CASSNSGGEHEQYF. In DNA form, the CDR3 reads TGTGCCAGCTCAAATAGCGGGGGGGAGCATGAGCAGTACTTC. Variable domain in full (rest from reference TRBV18 and TRBJ2-7): NAGVMQNPRHLVRRRGQEARLRCSPMKGHSHVYWYRQLPEEGLKFMVYLQKENIIDESGMPKERFSAEFPKEGPSILRIQQVVRGDSAAYFCASSNSGGEHEQYFGPGTRLTVT.

The table lists this clonotype with many counts. The V call is TRBV12-3 or TRBV12-4, the J call TRBJ1-1; 8 bases agree with TRBD1. The CDR3 consists of 15 residues. With 5 bases clipped from V and 2 bases from J, the junction kept 7 bases outside the gene matches. CDR3 residues: CASSLIGTGNTEAFF. The DNA for the CDR3 is TGTGCCAGCAGTCTCATTGGGACAGGCAACACTGAAGCTTTCTTT.

This clonotype was counted ten times or more. The V gene is TRBV6-6, the J gene TRBJ2-3; 13 bases map to TRBD2. J lost 4 bases, V lost 5 bases, and 6 bases had no gene match. The CDR3 loop spans 16 amino acids. Per germline, CDR1 MNHNY and CDR2 SVGAGI (reference sequence). The CDR3 nucleotides are TGTGCCAGCAGTCCGCGGACTAGCGGGAGTTCAGATACGCAGTATTTT. It yields the protein CASSPRTSGSSDTQYF.

This clonotype was found a few times. The CDR3 nucleotides are TGTGCCAGCAGCGCGGGACTAGCGGGGTCTGTGGGCTCCTACGAGCAGTACTTC. Amino acids: CASSAGLAGSVGSYEQYF. This chain uses TRBV9 with TRBJ2-7, with 13 bases aligning to TRBD2. The CDR3 runs to 18 residues. The germline V gene has CDR1 SGDLS and CDR2 YYNGEE. Germline trimming cut 3 bases from V and 0 bases from J; bases unmatched to any gene: 9.

The chain recombines TRBV6-5 with TRBJ1-3; TRBD1 aligns across 8 bases. The CDR3 has 15 residues. Germline CDR1 is MNHEY and CDR2 is SVGAGI. V lost 6 bases to trimming and J lost 0 bases; unmatched junction nucleotides: 4. CDR3: CASSRDRSSGNTIYF. CDR3 bases: TGTGCCAGCAGCAGGGACAGGAGCTCTGGAAACACCATATATTTT.

Many counts were recorded for this clonotype. This sequence joins TRBV18 and TRBJ1-5; D gene ambiguous. The V and J ends lost 1 base and 0 bases respectively, with 16 bases between them. The CDR3 runs to 18 residues. Germline assignment: CDR1 KGHSH and CDR2 LQKENI. The CDR3, as DNA: TGTGCCAGCTCACCACTCAGGCAGGTTGGATATAGCAATCAGCCCCAGCATTTT. Residues: CASSPLRQVGYSNQPQHF.

The V and J genes are TRBV6-2 or TRBV6-3 and TRBJ2-3; D is tentatively TRBD1 or TRBD2 (5 bases each). Germline lookup yields CDR1 MNHEY and CDR2 SVGEGT. The CDR3 loop spans 13 amino acids. V was clipped by 6 bases and J by 8 bases, with 15 bases between them. The CDR3 reads CASSGARPGTQYF. DNA for the CDR3: TGTGCCAGCAGCGGGGCCAGGCCTGGTACGCAGTATTTT.

The table lists this clonotype with many counts. V and J are TRBV12-3 or TRBV12-4 and TRBJ1-6; D gene ambiguous. The CDR3 covers 13 residues. Trimming shortened V by 6 bases and J by 9 bases, and 12 bases separated the two germline ends. CDR3 in amino acids: CASSPLTGSPLHF. Written as DNA, the CDR3 is TGTGCCAGCAGCCCGTTAACTGGTTCACCCCTCCACTTT.

This clonotype occurred many times. The V gene is TRBV28, the J gene TRBJ1-1; the D gene is possibly TRBD1 (5 bases). Trimming removed 6 bases from V and 4 bases from J, with 12 bases in between. This CDR3 is 13 amino acids long. In germline, CDR1 is MDHEN, CDR2 SYDVKM. The CDR3 reads CASSPRVGTEAFF. CDR3 nucleotides: TGTGCCAGCAGCCCCAGGGTGGGCACTGAAGCTTTCTTT.

The chain joins TRBV23-1 to TRBJ2-5; D remains unclear. TRBV23-1 is an ORF, and what it does is uncertain. V gave up 0 bases and J gave up 1 base, with 15 bases separating them. CDR3 length: 17 residues. The CDR3 loop is CASSQSLRHVGQETQYF. The CDR3 DNA follows: TGCGCCAGCAGTCAATCTCTGCGACACGTAGGCCAAGAGACCCAGTACTTC.

There are many counts of this clonotype. The rearrangement uses TRBV11-3 and TRBJ2-2, with 13 bases fitting TRBD2. Germline-derived CDR1 and CDR2 are SGHNT and YENEEA. V lost 7 bases, J lost 4 bases, and 18 bases stayed unmatched. This CDR3 is 20 amino acids long. CDR3: CASNGAGTSGTLRGTGELFF. The CDR3 DNA sequence: TGTGCCAGCAACGGAGCCGGGACTAGCGGGACCCTGCGGGGCACCGGGGAGCTGTTTTTT. Looking up the rest from reference TRBV11-3 and TRBJ2-2 gives the full variable domain: EAGVVQSPRYKIIEKKQPVAFWCNPISGHNTLYWYLQNLGQGPELLIRYENEEAVDDSQLPKDRFSAERLKGVDSTLKIQPAELGDSAVYLCASNGAGTSGTLRGTGELFFGEGSRLTVL.

The V gene is TRBV10-3, the J gene TRBJ2-1; 7 bases map to TRBD1. The CDR3 consists of 12 residues. With 1 base clipped from V and 12 bases from J, the junction kept 3 bases outside the gene matches. The germline V gene has CDR1 ENHRY and CDR2 SYGVKD. The CDR3 reads CAISEWDSGQFF. In nucleotides, the CDR3 is TGTGCCATCAGTGAGTGGGACAGTGGGCAGTTCTTC.

This clonotype has just a few counts. The rearrangement uses TRBV20-1 and TRBJ1-3; D is unresolved. This CDR3 comprises 13 residues. Germline V gene sequence: CDR1 DFQATT, CDR2 SNEGSKA (reference sequence). The V end lost 0 bases, the J end lost 4 bases, and 7 bases lay between the germline ends. The CDR3 is CSAREVGGNTIYF. CDR3 DNA: TGCAGTGCTAGAGAGGTTGGCGGAAACACCATATATTTT.

This chain joins TRBV19 and TRBJ1-3, with TRBD1 identical over 11 bases. With 4 bases clipped from V and 0 bases from J, the junction kept 11 bases outside the gene matches. The CDR3 sequence is 19 residues long. Per the germline V gene, CDR1 is LNHDA and CDR2 is SQIVND (reference sequence). The CDR3 DNA reads TGTGCCAGTAGTAAGAGGACAGGGGGCTCCTTCCCCTCTGGAAACACCATATATTTT. This gives the protein CASSKRTGGSFPSGNTIYF.

This clonotype was counted only a few times. V gene TRBV5-6 combines with J gene TRBJ2-5, with a tentative D call TRBD2 (6 bases). The length of the CDR3 is 17 residues. Deletions cut 0 bases from V and 2 bases from J, with 17 bases between. CDR1 and CDR2 (germline): SGHDT, YYEEEE. CDR3: CASSLVAGGRWQETQYF. CDR3 DNA sequence: TGTGCCAGCAGCTTGGTCGCCGGGGGAAGGTGGCAAGAGACCCAGTACTTC. The complete variable domain, with remaining parts taken from reference TRBV5-6 and TRBJ2-5, reads DAGVTQSPTHLIKTRGQQVTLRCSPKSGHDTVSWYQQALGQGPQFIFQYYEEEERQRGNFPDRFSGHQFPNYSSELNVNALLLGDSALYLCASSLVAGGRWQETQYFGPGTRLLVL.

The rearrangement links TRBV2 to TRBJ2-1; 8 bases are shared with TRBD1. The CDR3 has 15 residues. In germline, CDR1 is SNHLY, CDR2 FYNNEI. J lost 1 base, V lost 5 bases, and 4 bases had no gene match. Here the CDR3 DNA reads TGTGCCAGCAGTCCTCAGGGGGCTTCCTACAATGAGCAGTTCTTC. It translates to CASSPQGASYNEQFF.

This chain uses TRBV7-9 with TRBJ1-1; D ambiguous. There are 12 residues in the CDR3. Trimming left V 1 base short and J 10 bases short, with 10 bases between. Germline V gives CDR1 SEHNR, CDR2 FQNEAQ (reference sequence). CDR3 coding DNA: TGTGCCAGCAGCTTAGAGGGTGCCCCAGCTTTCTTT. It specifies CASSLEGAPAFF.